These T cell receptor beta chains were read from a single sample in a study of technical replicates of blood from a handful of donors. Data came from immunoSEQ multiplex PCR; TCRdb stores just in-frame clones and leaves some out. This table holds 35,000 to 50,000 clones, about 96% found once. The sample comprised T cells isolated from PBMCs. The receptors shown here come from a human donor in good health. The CDR3 runs from the conserved cysteine through the conserved F or W. A D gene is named only where the DNA matches it firmly. The listing skips clone size in some rows; elsewhere it reads once, few, many or a size class.

CDR3nt	CDR3aa	j_gene	v_gene	d_gene	abundance
TGTGCCAGCAGCTCAACCGGGGAGCTGTTTTTT	CASSSTGELFF	TRBJ2-2	TRBV9	-	-
TGTGCCAGCAGCGCCCGGGACAGGGGGAACGAGCAGTACTTC	CASSARDRGNEQYF	TRBJ2-7	TRBV9	TRBD1	-
TGTGCCAGCAGCGCTCCCTCCGGGACTAAAAACTACAATGAGCAGTTCTTC	CASSAPSGTKNYNEQFF	TRBJ2-1	TRBV9	TRBD2	-
TGTGCCAGTAGCGAACTAGCGCGGGAGGAGACCCAGTACTTC	CASSELAREETQYF	TRBJ2-5	TRBV19	TRBD2	-
TGTGCCAGCAGCTCCAAACAGGGATATCAGCCCCAGCATTTT	CASSSKQGYQPQHF	TRBJ1-5	TRBV7-4	-	-
TGTGCCAGCTCACCTCCGGGACTTTTTAATCAGCCCCAGCATTTT	CASSPPGLFNQPQHF	TRBJ1-5	TRBV18	-	-
TGTGCCAGCACCACCGGGGTTGACGGCTACACCTTC	CASTTGVDGYTF	TRBJ1-2	TRBV6-5	-	-
TGCGCCAGCAGCCAAGAAGGGCTCGGGCTAGCGGGATTGGGCGAGCAGTACTTC	CASSQEGLGLAGLGEQYF	TRBJ2-7	TRBV4-3	TRBD2	-
TGTGCCAGTAGTATAGAGAGACAGGGAGGCACAGATACGCAGTATTTT	CASSIERQGGTDTQYF	TRBJ2-3	TRBV19	TRBD1	once
TGTGCCTGGGATAGGGGAGGCACTGAAGCTTTCTTT	CAWDRGGTEAFF	TRBJ1-1	TRBV30	-	-
TGTGCCAGCAGCTTTATGGGACAGGGGGTCACAGATACGCAGTATTTT	CASSFMGQGVTDTQYF	TRBJ2-3	TRBV11-2	TRBD1	-
TGTGCCAGCAGCGTAAATCAGAGAGGTGAGCAGTTCTTC	CASSVNQRGEQFF	TRBJ2-1	TRBV9	-	-
TGCAGCGCCCGCGGGACAGTTGGCACTGAAGCTTTCTTT	CSARGTVGTEAFF	TRBJ1-1	TRBV29-1	TRBD1	-
TGTGCCAGCAGCGTTACAGGGAACACTGAAGCTTTCTTT	CASSVTGNTEAFF	TRBJ1-1	TRBV9	-	-
TGTGCCAGCAGCTTAGGCCCACTAGCCCAGAGCACAGATACGCAGTATTTT	CASSLGPLAQSTDTQYF	TRBJ2-3	TRBV7-8	-	-
TGTGCCAGCAGCCCAGGACTAAGGAACGAGCAGTACTTC	CASSPGLRNEQYF	TRBJ2-7	TRBV7-2	-	-
TGTGCCAGCAGCCCCTTCAGCTTAGTAGCGGGACCGAACGAGCAGTACTTC	CASSPFSLVAGPNEQYF	TRBJ2-7	TRBV11-2	TRBD2	-
TGTGCCAGCAGCCTCTCATCCGGGACAGGGTCATATGGCTACACCTTC	CASSLSSGTGSYGYTF	TRBJ1-2	TRBV21-1	-	-
TGTGCCAGTAGTATAACAGGGGTTAACACTGAAGCTTTCTTT	CASSITGVNTEAFF	TRBJ1-1	TRBV19	TRBD1	-
TGTGCCAGTAGTATCTCCCTCTCCGCGGTAGTTTTTCCCACTGAAGCTTTCTTT	CASSISLSAVVFPTEAFF	TRBJ1-1	TRBV19	-	once
TGTGCCAGCAGATACGTAGACGAGCAGTACTTC	CASRYVDEQYF	TRBJ2-7	TRBV6-1	-	-
TGCGCCAGCAGCCTCCCGGAGAATACGCAGTATTTT	CASSLPENTQYF	TRBJ2-3	TRBV5-1	-	-
TGTGCCATCAGTGAGTCTGGGCGTAGCTCCTACGAGCAGTACTTC	CAISESGRSSYEQYF	TRBJ2-7	TRBV10-3	-	-
TGTGCCAGCAGTCCGAGCGGGACAAGCTCCTACGAGCAGTACTTC	CASSPSGTSSYEQYF	TRBJ2-7	TRBV9	-	-
TGCGCCAGCAGCCAGGAGGGGATTATCACAGATACGCAGTATTTT	CASSQEGIITDTQYF	TRBJ2-3	TRBV4-3	-	-
TGTGCCAGCAGTTACCAGGGCGACGAGCAGTACTTC	CASSYQGDEQYF	TRBJ2-7	TRBV6-6	-	once
TGTGCCAGCAGTGCGAGTTTTAGGGGCGAGCAGTACTTC	CASSASFRGEQYF	TRBJ2-7	TRBV6-5	-	-
TGTGCCATCAGTGAGTCGGCTAGCCCGTTCCACGATACGCAGTATTTT	CAISESASPFHDTQYF	TRBJ2-3	TRBV10-3	-	-
TGTGCCAGCAGCCCCCGGGAACTTTGGACAGCTAACTATGGCTACACCTTC	CASSPRELWTANYGYTF	TRBJ1-2	TRBV9	-	-
TGCGCCAGTTTAGCGGGCGGAACGAACACCGGGGAGCTGTTTTTT	CASLAGGTNTGELFF	TRBJ2-2	TRBV5-1	TRBD2	-
TGTGCCAGCTTGGGACAGGGGAAAGAAAAACTGTTTTTT	CASLGQGKEKLFF	TRBJ1-4	TRBV28	TRBD1	-
TGTGCCAGCAGTATTTACAGCGGCGGGATCTACAATGAGCAGTTCTTC	CASSIYSGGIYNEQFF	TRBJ2-1	TRBV27	-	-
TGTGCCAGCAGTTTAGGGGGGAATGAGCAGTTCTTC	CASSLGGNEQFF	TRBJ2-1	TRBV27	-	-
TGTGCCAGCAGTTACTCGGTTTGGGGAAGGGGCTACGAGCAGTACTTC	CASSYSVWGRGYEQYF	TRBJ2-7	TRBV6-5	-	-
TGTGCCAGCAGCTTCCGACAGGGGGTCCACGAGCAGTACTTC	CASSFRQGVHEQYF	TRBJ2-7	TRBV7-9	TRBD1	-
TGCAGCGTCGCACAGGGGAATCAGCCCCAGCATTTT	CSVAQGNQPQHF	TRBJ1-5	TRBV29-1	TRBD1	-
TGTGCCTGGACAGACAGGGGTTTTGGCTACACCTTC	CAWTDRGFGYTF	TRBJ1-2	TRBV30	TRBD1	-
TGTGCCAGCAGCCAGCGGGAGAAGTTCTACGAGCAGTACTTC	CASSQREKFYEQYF	TRBJ2-7	TRBV7-2	TRBD2	-
TGTGCCAGCAGCAAAGGGCCTACAGGGAGCGGAAACACCATATATTTT	CASSKGPTGSGNTIYF	TRBJ1-3	TRBV21-1	-	-
TGTGCCAGCAGTTTGCGTAGCTCCTACAATGAGCAGTTCTTC	CASSLRSSYNEQFF	TRBJ2-1	TRBV27	-	-
TGTGCCAGCAGTTTCAGGGATGAAAAACTGTTTTTT	CASSFRDEKLFF	TRBJ1-4	TRBV28	-	-
TGTGCCAGCAGCTTACCCCCCAGACTAGCGGGTTCCTACGAGCAGTACTTC	CASSLPPRLAGSYEQYF	TRBJ2-7	TRBV11-3	TRBD2	-
TGCAGCGGGTACCTACCGGACAGACATGAAGCTTTCTTT	CSGYLPDRHEAFF	TRBJ1-1	TRBV29-1	-	once
TGTGCCAGCAGCTTAGATCCCTCCCTTTACTGTTACTTC	CASSLDPSLYCYF	TRBJ2-7	TRBV7-9	-	-
TGCAGCGTTAGAGACAGCCCAGCTGAAGCTTTCTTT	CSVRDSPAEAFF	TRBJ1-1	TRBV29-1	-	-
TGCAGCGTTCAGCAGGGGGCCTACGAGCAGTACTTC	CSVQQGAYEQYF	TRBJ2-7	TRBV29-1	TRBD1	-
TGTGCCATCAGGGGACAGGGAAATGAAAAACTGTTTTTT	CAIRGQGNEKLFF	TRBJ1-4	TRBV10-3	TRBD1	-